This T cell receptor (beta chain) was recorded in a study of T-cell reconstitution after alpha-beta-depleted transplantation in children. Researchers prepared the TCRbeta library using unique molecular identifiers, the study reports. In TCRdb, the PCR reads were re-called with MiXCR into one record per CDR3 protein. This table has hundreds of thousands of distinct CDR3 sequences, 10% to 15% appearing once. The study, taken as a whole, reports: Once a year had passed after transplant, T-cell counts and diversity came mostly from newly produced T cells. Several hundred expanded graft clones reportedly gave rise to the alpha-beta T cells present about two months after transplant.

This clonotype has a handful of counts. Its antigen is as yet unknown. The germline V gene encodes CDR1 SGHTA and CDR2 FQGNSA. The J segment lost 4 bases and the V segment lost 10 bases, leaving 12 bases of the junction unmatched. The CDR3 has 15 amino acids. The receptor's source is a male patient younger than 18 who had a stem cell transplant for acute myeloid leukemia, so the T cells may come from the graft donor. The sample was PBMCs, mostly from graft donor cells, taken 360 days after TCRalphabeta/CD19-depleted stem cell transplant. The chain joins TRBV7-2 to TRBJ2-2; 7 bases align to TRBD2. The CDR3 sequence: CATILSAGITGELFF. CDR3 DNA sequence: TGTGCCACTATACTATCAGCGGGAATCACCGGGGAGCTGTTTTTT.